These 27 T cell receptor beta chains were all obtained from the same sample, sequenced in a study of T cells expressing NK-cell markers. TCRdb reworked the 5' RACE reads into one entry per CDR3 protein, no DNA. This table lists about 390,000 distinct CDR3 sequences. Sequencing was performed on blood T cells: a sorted CD56 or NKG2C T cell subset, CD4+ or CD8+ T cells, or bulk PBMC T cells (not recorded which). The receptor source for this set is a woman aged 45-65 years in good health.

This rearrangement joins TRBV7-7 to TRBJ1-6; with no DNA, the TCRdb D assignment of TRBD1 cannot be verified. The V gene's germline CDR1 is SSHAT and CDR2 FNYEAQ (reference sequence). CDR3 length equals 13 residues. CDR3 residues: CASSQGTNSPLHF.

This sequence joins TRBV11-3 and TRBJ2-6. CDR3 length: 18 amino acids. Germline V gene lookup returns CDR1 SGHNT and CDR2 YENEEA. CDR3 region: CASSLGTAFRSGANVLTF.

The chain employs TRBV9 and TRBJ1-1; the TCRdb call, TRBD1, lacks DNA for checking. CDR1 and CDR2 from the germline V gene are SGDLS and YYNGEE. The CDR3 sequence is 14 residues long. The CDR3 sequence: CASSVASDRTEAFF.

J is TRBJ2-1 and V is TRBV7-9; TCRdb outputs TRBD2, but without DNA this stays unchecked. The CDR3 is made up of 15 amino acids. Germline assignment: CDR1 SEHNR and CDR2 FQNEAQ (reference sequence). The CDR3 sequence is CASSAGLPPYNEQFF.

V gene TRBV14 combines with J gene TRBJ2-6; TCRdb lists TRBD1, though no DNA is available to test this call. Germline CDR1 SGHDN, CDR2 FVKESK. The CDR3 sequence is 17 residues long. CDR3 loop: CASSSEPGPSGANVLTF.

CDR3 region: CASRGIRDEAHNEQFF. The J gene is TRBJ2-1, the V gene TRBV7-9; TCRdb proposes TRBD1, but this gene call is untestable without DNA. This CDR3 contains 16 residues. Germline CDR1 is SEHNR and CDR2 is FQNEAQ (reference sequence).

The CDR3 spells CASSPRAGAVVTDTQYF. The chain links TRBV7-6 to TRBJ2-3; TCRdb's D call of TRBD2 is untestable without DNA. The CDR3 covers 17 residues. Germline-derived CDR1 and CDR2 are SGHVS and FNYEAQ.

The chain combines TRBV12-3 or TRBV12-4 with TRBJ2-2; TCRdb reports TRBD2, a call that lacks DNA to check it against. The CDR3 is made up of 14 amino acids. CDR3 sequence: CASSLGLAGRELFF.

The J gene is TRBJ2-3, the V gene TRBV11-3; the D gene TCRdb calls, TRBD1, cannot be checked with no DNA. The CDR3 is 11 amino acids. Germline V gives CDR1 SGHNT, CDR2 YENEEA. This CDR3 reads CASSTRYAQYF.

This chain joins TRBV27 and TRBJ2-6. The CDR3 spans 17 residues. The germline V gene has CDR1 MNHEY and CDR2 SMNVEV (reference sequence). Here the CDR3 reads CASGTTLRTSGANVLTF.

V is TRBV11-3 and J is TRBJ1-1; TCRdb's assignment of TRBD1 cannot be checked, as there is no DNA. From germline, CDR1 is SGHNT and CDR2 YENEEA. The CDR3 totals 15 residues. The CDR3 here is CASSLDGAENTEAFF.

The chain couples TRBV14 to TRBJ2-7. This CDR3 is built from 12 residues. Germline V gives CDR1 SGHDN, CDR2 FVKESK. The chain's CDR3 is CASSQDGVQQYF.

V and J are TRBV7-2 and TRBJ1-3; TCRdb designates TRBD1, a call that cannot be tested without DNA. The CDR3 length is 15 residues. The germline CDR1 and CDR2 sequences are SGHTA and FQGNSA. This CDR3 reads CASSTRQGRGNTIYF.

J is TRBJ1-5 and V is TRBV10-1; TCRdb selects TRBD1, and the lack of DNA leaves this call unchecked. This CDR3 is built from 15 residues. Germline V gene lookup returns CDR1 WNHNN and CDR2 SYGVQD (reference sequence). The CDR3 is CASSEPQGALQTQHF.

J is TRBJ2-1 and V is TRBV7-2; the D call from TCRdb, TRBD2, cannot be confirmed without DNA. Germline CDR1 SGHTA, CDR2 FQGNSA. The CDR3 runs to 14 residues. The CDR3 reads CASSLAPAVNEQFF.

The V call is TRBV7-9, the J call TRBJ2-7; TCRdb returns TRBD1, unconfirmable since there is no DNA. This CDR3 region has 14 residues. Germline values: CDR1 SEHNR, CDR2 FQNEAQ (reference sequence). The CDR3: CASSLEAGGHEQYF.

V gene TRBV2 combines with J gene TRBJ2-3; absent DNA, TCRdb's TRBD2 call cannot be checked. Germline-derived CDR1 and CDR2 are SNHLY and FYNNEI. This CDR3 has 17 residues. CDR3 region: CASSDTTSGSYTDTQYF.

V gene TRBV20-1 combines with J gene TRBJ1-2; lacking DNA, the TRBD1 call made by TCRdb goes unchecked. CDR3 length equals 11 residues. Germline V gene lookup returns CDR1 DFQATT and CDR2 SNEGSKA (reference sequence). The CDR3 sequence: CSAPGGGGYTF.

This chain connects TRBV29-1 to TRBJ2-2; TCRdb proposes TRBD2, but this gene call is untestable without DNA. Per germline, CDR1 SQVTM and CDR2 ANQGSEA. The CDR3 extends over 15 amino acids. The CDR3 sequence: CSVNGGRADTGELFF.

The chain joins TRBV3-1 to TRBJ2-3; TCRdb gives TRBD2 as the D gene, but with no DNA this cannot be confirmed. The CDR3 totals 15 residues. The germline V gene has CDR1 LGHDT and CDR2 YNNKEL (reference sequence). The CDR3 sequence is CASGLAGGRTVTQYF.

The chain recombines TRBV25-1 with TRBJ2-1; TCRdb gives TRBD2 as the D gene, but with no DNA this cannot be confirmed. Germline-derived CDR1 and CDR2 are MGHDK and SYGVNS. The CDR3 spans 16 residues. CDR3 region: CASSEYGLAGRSEQFF. The variable domain in full, with the rest retrieved from reference TRBV25-1 and TRBJ2-1, is EADIYQTPRYLVIGTGKKITLECSQTMGHDKMYWYQQDPGMELHLIHYSYGVNSTEKGDLSSESTVSRIRTEHFPLTLESARPSHTSQYLCASSEYGLAGRSEQFFGPGTRLTVL.

The CDR3 sequence is CAWSGGTGAQPQHF. The chain recombines TRBV30 with TRBJ1-5; TCRdb's D call of TRBD1 is untestable without DNA. Germline V lookup: CDR1 GTSNPN, CDR2 SVGIG (reference sequence). The CDR3 is made up of 14 amino acids. The whole variable domain, filled in from reference TRBV30 and TRBJ1-5, reads SQTIHQWPATLVQPVGSPLSLECTVEGTSNPNLYWYRQAAGRGLQLLFYSVGIGQISSEVPQNLSASRPQDRQFILSSKKLLLSDSGFYLCAWSGGTGAQPQHFGDGTRLSIL.

The gene calls are TRBV7-8 and TRBJ2-5; TCRdb names TRBD1, which stays unverified in the absence of DNA. CDR3 length: 12 amino acids. From germline, CDR1 is SGHVS and CDR2 FQNEAQ. The chain's CDR3 is CATEKGAKTQYF.

V is TRBV6-5 and J is TRBJ2-5; lacking DNA, the TRBD1 call made by TCRdb goes unchecked. This CDR3 spans 15 amino acids. Germline V gene lookup returns CDR1 MNHEY and CDR2 SVGAGI. The CDR3 is CASSYTQGAQETQYF.

The chain combines TRBV27 with TRBJ2-1; TCRdb indicates TRBD2, and absent DNA this call remains unverified. The CDR3 runs 15 residues. Germline V gene sequence: CDR1 MNHEY, CDR2 SMNVEV (reference sequence). CDR3 protein: CASSFENGSIDEQFF.

The V gene is TRBV7-2, the J gene TRBJ2-1; lacking DNA, the TRBD2 call made by TCRdb goes unchecked. Germline CDR1 SGHTA, CDR2 FQGNSA. The CDR3 has 13 residues. The CDR3 here is CASSLVREVEQFF.

V usage is TRBV28 and J usage is TRBJ2-3; TCRdb reports TRBD2, a call that lacks DNA to check it against. CDR1 and CDR2 from the germline V gene are MDHEN and SYDVKM. The CDR3 consists of 17 residues. The CDR3 loop is CASSLWDITSSTDTQYF.